This T cell receptor beta chain was observed in a study of blood T cell repertoires in COVID-19. Study overall: Samples taken during acute and convalescent COVID-19 were collected in the United States, Italy and Spain. Sources were T cells, B-cell-depleted T cells, or PBMCs; the material itself was cDNA or gDNA.

The CDR3 contains 14 residues. CDR1 SNHLY and CDR2 FYNNEI come from the germline V gene. Trimming shortened V by 0 bases and J by 4 bases, and 10 bases separated the two germline ends. In the authors' workflow: Amplification from reference gene primers served as the basis for estimated nucleated cell counts. Generated by immunoSEQ multiplex PCR, the TCRdb table keeps only in-frame clones and is missing some. V and J calls and clone size are copied from that table; D and trimming were computed from the DNA. The sample lists roughly 68,000 clones, approximately 88% seen once, with approximately 30% in the top ten.

The chain couples TRBV2 to TRBJ2-7; possibly TRBD1 for D (6 bases). This TCR derives from a man aged 50 or older with acute or convalescent COVID-19. Sequencing was carried out using peripheral blood. In nucleotides, the CDR3 is TGTGCCAGCAGTGAAGCGGGACAAATATACGAGCAGTACTTC. Its translation is CASSEAGQIYEQYF.